The 15 T cell receptor beta chains in this list originate from one sample, sequenced in a study of blood T cell repertoires in COVID-19. Here immunoSEQ multiplex PCR was the method, and the copy in TCRdb shows in-frame clones only, minus some. The table includes about 300,000 clones, about nine tenths detected once. The sequencing input was PBMCs or T cells enriched from blood (not recorded which). Receptors were obtained from a woman aged 18-29 years who had recovered from COVID-19.

This clone has only one observation. This sequence joins TRBV9 and TRBJ2-7; D is perhaps TRBD2 (5 bases). CDR1 and CDR2 (germline): SGDLS, YYNGEE. The CDR3 runs 13 residues. With 5 bases removed from V and 4 bases from J, the gap between germline ends came to 13 bases. This CDR3 reads CASSDAGGYEQYF. The CDR3, as DNA: TGTGCCAGCAGTGACGCCGGAGGTTACGAGCAGTACTTC.

The rearrangement uses TRBV7-3 and TRBJ1-1; TRBD1 might be the D (5 bases). This CDR3 has 16 residues. Germline assignment: CDR1 SGHTA and CDR2 FQGTGA. V lost 5 bases and J lost 1, with 17 bases in between. The CDR3 loop reads CASSQWGSGGNTEAFF. The CDR3 DNA reads TGTGCCAGCAGCCAGTGGGGGTCGGGAGGGAACACTGAAGCTTTCTTT.

The table lists this clone with a count of one. This rearrangement joins TRBV5-1 to TRBJ1-1; 9 bases align to TRBD1. The CDR3 is made up of 18 amino acids. The V gene end was trimmed by 4 bases and the J gene end by 0 bases; junction bases not matched to a gene: 13. CDR1 is SGHRS, CDR2 YFSETQ, per germline. CDR3 in DNA: TGCGCCAGCAGCATCCAGGGGACAGGGTTTCTCATGAACACTGAAGCTTTCTTT. Its protein product is CASSIQGTGFLMNTEAFF.

This clone has a handful of counts. This chain uses TRBV13 with TRBJ1-3, with D perhaps matching TRBD1 (6 bases). The germline gives CDR1 PRHDT, CDR2 FYEKMQ (reference sequence). V shed 2 bases and J shed 8 bases, with 13 bases lying between them. The CDR3 has 14 residues. CDR3 nucleotides: TGTGCCAGCAGCTTACCGGCCAGGGGCCACACCATATATTTT. This codes for CASSLPARGHTIYF.

The CDR3 DNA sequence: TGTGCCAGCAGCCCCGAACCCTACAGGGCAAGAAACTATGGCTACACCTTC. This gives the protein CASSPEPYRARNYGYTF. V usage is TRBV5-4 and J usage is TRBJ1-2, with D tentatively TRBD1 (6 bases). Germline CDR1 SGHNT, CDR2 YYREEE (reference sequence). V was trimmed by 4 bases and J by 2 bases, leaving 21 bases between them. The CDR3 has 17 residues.

The chain has TRBV6-5 and TRBJ2-7, with 8 bases aligning to TRBD2. CDR3 length: 15 amino acids. V lost 5 bases to trimming and J lost 0 bases; unmatched junction nucleotides: 6. Germline V gene lookup returns CDR1 MNHEY and CDR2 SVGAGI. In nucleotides, the CDR3 is TGTGCCAGCAGTACTATAGCGGGAAGCTCCTACGAGCAGTACTTC. As protein: CASSTIAGSSYEQYF.

This clone turned up a few times. The chain has TRBV7-9 and TRBJ2-7; D is perhaps TRBD1 (6 bases). CDR1 is SEHNR and CDR2 is FQNEAQ in the germline V gene (reference sequence). The CDR3 contains 15 residues. The ends were cut back, 5 bases at V and 0 bases at J, with 14 bases in the middle. The CDR3 reads CASSEDRDASYEQYF. CDR3 sequence (DNA): TGTGCCAGCAGCGAGGACAGAGATGCCTCCTACGAGCAGTACTTC. The complete variable domain, with remaining parts taken from reference TRBV7-9 and TRBJ2-7, reads DTGVSQNPRHKITKRGQNVTFRCDPISEHNRLYWYRQTLGQGPEFLTYFQNEAQLEKSRLLSDRFSAERPKGSFSTLEIQRTEQGDSAMYLCASSEDRDASYEQYFGPGTRLTVT.

V gene TRBV2 combines with J gene TRBJ1-2; D is uncertain. Trimming stripped 10 bases from V and 8 bases from J, with 11 bases between. CDR1 and CDR2 from the germline V gene are SNHLY and FYNNEI. The CDR3 is made up of 10 amino acids. For the CDR3, the DNA is TGTGCCACCGTTGGGGAGGGCTACACCTTC. Residues: CATVGEGYTF.

The V and J genes are TRBV27 and TRBJ2-5, with TRBD1 as a possible D gene (5 bases). This CDR3 comprises 14 residues. The germline V gene has CDR1 MNHEY and CDR2 SMNVEV (reference sequence). V was clipped by 4 bases and J by 4 bases, with 13 bases between them. The CDR3 DNA reads TGTGCCAGCAGTTCTCTTGGGGCCGGAGAGACCCAGTACTTC. Protein product: CASSSLGAGETQYF.

This sequence joins TRBV10-3 and TRBJ1-3, with 7 bases identical to TRBD1. J gave up 0 bases and V 1 base, and 6 bases lay outside the gene matches. The germline CDR1 and CDR2 sequences are ENHRY and SYGVKD. This CDR3 contains 17 residues. Written as DNA, the CDR3 is TGTGCCATCAGTGAGTTTACAACAGGGGCCTCTGGAAACACCATATATTTT. It translates to CAISEFTTGASGNTIYF.

V usage is TRBV19 and J usage is TRBJ2-1; possibly TRBD1 for D (6 bases). Trimming cost V 7 bases and J 6 bases, with 16 bases left between them. This CDR3 is built from 14 residues. The germline V gene encodes CDR1 LNHDA and CDR2 SQIVND (reference sequence). As DNA, the CDR3 is TGTGCCAGTACCATTGTGGGGGCAGGCAATGAGCAGTTCTTC. Protein: CASTIVGAGNEQFF.

V usage is TRBV2 and J usage is TRBJ1-1; the D gene is possibly TRBD1 (5 bases). This CDR3 region has 15 residues. Germline V lookup: CDR1 SNHLY, CDR2 FYNNEI. V gave up 1 base and J gave up 10 bases, with 19 bases separating them. The CDR3 loop is CASSEGGAGSRVAFF. The DNA for the CDR3 is TGTGCCAGCAGTGAAGGTGGGGCAGGCTCCAGGGTAGCTTTCTTT.

The V call is TRBV30, the J call TRBJ1-1; D is possibly TRBD1 (6 bases). Germline values: CDR1 GTSNPN, CDR2 SVGIG (reference sequence). The CDR3 is made up of 15 amino acids. The V end lost 3 bases, the J end lost 7 bases, and 21 bases lay between the germline ends. The CDR3, as DNA: TGTGCCTGGAGAGAGCTAGGGCAGGGGAAAGGTGAAGCTTTCTTT. Translated, it gives CAWRELGQGKGEAFF.

This clone was seen just once. The CDR3 region is CASSVGTPEGGYTF. CDR3 DNA sequence: TGTGCCAGCAGTGTGGGGACACCGGAAGGTGGCTACACCTTC. This chain joins TRBV28 and TRBJ1-2, with D perhaps TRBD1 (6 bases). The CDR3 has 14 amino acids. The V end was cut by 5 bases, the J end by 7 bases, with 17 bases between. From germline, CDR1 is MDHEN and CDR2 SYDVKM.

The rearrangement uses TRBV6-5 and TRBJ2-7; 9 bases line up with TRBD1. Germline CDR1 reads MNHEY; CDR2 reads SVGAGI. The CDR3 covers 14 residues. J lost 5 bases, V lost 7 bases, and 9 bases had no gene match. For the CDR3, the DNA is TGTGCCAGCACTCCCGGATGGGACAGGGACGAGCAGTACTTC. Translated, it gives CASTPGWDRDEQYF.